The 7 T cell receptor beta chains listed next were all sequenced from one sample in a study of shared clonotypes between healthy human individuals. Data came from immunoSEQ multiplex PCR; TCRdb stores just in-frame clones and leaves some out. The sample lists about 2.4 million clones, 80% to 95% occurring once. Sample: naive CD4+ T cells from PBMCs. Subset in this sample: CD45RA+ positively selected. These receptors all come from a man in his late teens or twenties in good health. Some clones in this sample may be carry-over from other donors' samples.

This clone occurred once. The chain couples TRBV7-9 to TRBJ2-1; D might be TRBD1 (6 bases). The CDR3 covers 16 residues. The ends were cut back, 3 bases at V and 9 bases at J, with 21 bases in the middle. CDR1 is SEHNR, CDR2 FQNEAQ, per germline (reference sequence). The CDR3 bases are TGTGCCAGCAGCTTCCCCGGTAACAGGGTAGCAGGTGAGCAGTTCTTC. Translated: CASSFPGNRVAGEQFF.

This clone was seen once. V is TRBV29-1 and J is TRBJ1-2, with D perhaps matching TRBD1 (5 bases). Germline assignment: CDR1 SQVTM and CDR2 ANQGSEA. The CDR3 is 15 residues long. Trimming stripped 0 bases from V and 6 bases from J, with 17 bases between. The CDR3 protein is CSVEDLPGTADGYTF. The CDR3 coding sequence is TGCAGCGTTGAAGATCTCCCAGGGACGGCCGATGGCTACACCTTC.

The genes are TRBV28 and TRBJ1-5; D is perhaps TRBD1 (5 bases). With 6 bases removed from V and 0 bases from J, the gap between germline ends came to 12 bases. This CDR3 is built from 15 residues. Germline values: CDR1 MDHEN, CDR2 SYDVKM. CDR3 sequence: CASRGHTPSNQPQHF. CDR3 nucleotides: TGTGCCAGCAGAGGACATACCCCTAGCAATCAGCCCCAGCATTTT.

The CDR3 is CASSVTTARDEQYF. Here the CDR3 DNA reads TGTGCCAGCAGCGTGACTACCGCAAGGGACGAGCAGTACTTC. The chain uses TRBV9 and TRBJ2-7, with D perhaps matching TRBD2 (5 bases). The germline CDR1 and CDR2 sequences are SGDLS and YYNGEE. V gave up 2 bases and J gave up 5 bases, with 14 bases separating them. The CDR3 is 14 residues long.

The rearrangement joins TRBV5-1 to TRBJ2-1, with 7 bases fitting TRBD1. CDR1 is SGHRS, CDR2 YFSETQ, per germline. The CDR3 is 14 amino acids. V was pared by 3 bases and J by 9 bases, with 9 bases of the junction left unmatched. The CDR3 DNA follows: TGCGCCAGCAGCTCCGGGACAGCTCTCGGTGAGCAGTTCTTC. As protein: CASSSGTALGEQFF.

This clone is a singleton in its sample. V and J are TRBV6-1 and TRBJ1-4; D unclear. The CDR3 is 14 amino acids. From germline, CDR1 is MNHNS and CDR2 SASEGT. V was trimmed by 1 base and J by 7 bases, leaving 10 bases between them. The CDR3 DNA sequence: TGTGCCAGCAGTGAAGACAGAGTACGTGAAAAACTGTTTTTT. Its protein is CASSEDRVREKLFF.

To note about this clone: Other nucleotide sequences in the sample specify the same CDR3. This chain connects TRBV7-9 to TRBJ1-1; D gene ambiguous. The CDR3 runs to 12 residues. V was pared by 0 bases and J by 6 bases, with 5 bases between. CDR1 and CDR2 (germline): SEHNR, FQNEAQ (reference sequence). CDR3: CASSLAGPEAFF. In nucleotides, the CDR3 is TGTGCCAGCAGCTTAGCTGGGCCTGAAGCTTTCTTT.